Listed below are T cell receptor beta chains from one sample, sequenced in a study of regulatory T cells in long-lasting Graves disease. TCRdb called the multiplex PCR reads again in MiXCR, with one record for every CDR3 protein. This table holds about 660,000 distinct CDR3 sequences, about 32% found once. The specimen comprised peripheral blood mononuclear cells (PBMCs), sampled when the disease was refractory, from a patient treated with antithyroid drugs. The origin of the receptors is a female donor with Graves disease. The CDR3 runs from the conserved cysteine through the conserved F or W. The D gene is left open where the match is weak. Size is omitted from some rows. Given values are once, few, many or a class for expanded clones.

J: TRBJ2-6
size: many
V: TRBV2
D: .
CDR3: CASSDRQGSGANVLTF
DNA: TGTGCCAGCAGTGATCGGCAGGGTTCTGGGGCCAACGTCCTGACTTTC

J: TRBJ1-2
size: few
V: TRBV7-2
D: .
CDR3: CASSPGNPLIVTF
DNA: TGTGCCAGCAGCCCCGGGAACCCCCTTATTGTCACCTTC

J: TRBJ1-2
size: .
V: TRBV28
D: .
CDR3: CASSPEVSSGYTF
DNA: TGTGCCAGCAGTCCCGAAGTATCTTCTGGCTACACCTTC

J: TRBJ1-4
size: many
V: TRBV20-1
D: TRBD1
CDR3: CSASHRGVEEKLFF
DNA: TGCAGTGCCAGCCACAGGGGAGTTGAGGAAAAACTGTTTTTT

J: TRBJ1-5
size: few
V: TRBV15
D: .
CDR3: CATSRDLAPSPQPQHF
DNA: TGTGCCACCAGCAGAGATCTTGCCCCTTCCCCGCAGCCCCAGCATTTT

J: TRBJ2-2
size: .
V: TRBV7-3
D: .
CDR3: CASSLLASAGELFF
DNA: TGTGCCAGCAGCTTACTAGCGTCGGCCGGGGAGCTGTTTTTT

J: TRBJ1-1
size: few
V: TRBV24-1
D: TRBD1
CDR3: CATSGTANTEAFF
DNA: TGTGCCACCTCCGGGACAGCGAACACTGAAGCTTTCTTT

J: TRBJ1-5
size: .
V: TRBV2
D: .
CDR3: CASRAWNQPQHF
DNA: TGTGCCAGCAGGGCTTGGAATCAGCCCCAGCATTTT

J: TRBJ1-5
size: many
V: TRBV11-1
D: .
CDR3: CASSNRPEQPQHF
DNA: TGTGCCAGCAGCAATCGACCCGAGCAGCCCCAGCATTTT

J: TRBJ1-1
size: few
V: TRBV6-5
D: .
CDR3: CASSYRATKDTEAFF
DNA: TGTGCCAGCAGTTATAGGGCGACCAAGGACACTGAAGCTTTCTTT

J: TRBJ1-1
size: .
V: TRBV18
D: .
CDR3: CASSPGRGEATEAFF
DNA: TGTGCCAGCTCACCAGGAAGAGGGGAGGCGACTGAAGCTTTCTTT

J: TRBJ2-7
size: .
V: TRBV27
D: TRBD1
CDR3: CASSSLGTEGGGEQYF
DNA: TGTGCCAGCAGTTCGCTCGGGACAGAAGGGGGTGGGGAGCAGTACTTC

J: TRBJ1-1
size: few
V: TRBV3-1
D: TRBD1
CDR3: CASSRTGGMATEAFF
DNA: TGTGCCAGCAGCCGAACAGGGGGGATGGCCACTGAAGCTTTCTTT

J: TRBJ1-2
size: few
V: TRBV18
D: .
CDR3: CASSPTSGAYGYTF
DNA: TGTGCCAGCTCACCAACATCAGGGGCCTATGGCTACACCTTC

J: TRBJ1-1
size: .
V: TRBV20-1
D: TRBD1
CDR3: CSARDRGNPEAFF
DNA: TGCAGTGCTCGGGACAGGGGAAACCCTGAAGCTTTCTTT

J: TRBJ1-4
size: few
V: TRBV12-3/TRBV12-4
D: TRBD1
CDR3: CASRPPGQVEEKLFF
DNA: TGTGCCAGCAGACCACCGGGACAGGTGGAGGAAAAACTGTTTTTT

J: TRBJ1-5
size: few
V: TRBV20-1
D: .
CDR3: CSASGGGELSQHF
DNA: TGCAGTGCTAGTGGGGGAGGGGAACTGTCCCAGCATTTT

J: TRBJ1-1
size: .
V: TRBV20-1
D: .
CDR3: CSARGWEIGVGRTEAFF
DNA: TGCAGTGCTAGAGGGTGGGAGATTGGAGTAGGGCGCACTGAAGCTTTCTTT

J: TRBJ1-4
size: .
V: TRBV7-6
D: .
CDR3: CASSGEAGVNEKLFF
DNA: TGTGCCAGCAGCGGCGAGGCAGGCGTTAATGAAAAACTGTTTTTT

J: TRBJ2-5
size: .
V: TRBV20-1
D: .
CDR3: CSATQPLGLGETQYF
DNA: TGCAGTGCTACCCAACCGTTGGGGCTTGGAGAGACCCAGTACTTC

J: TRBJ1-2
size: .
V: TRBV6-9
D: .
CDR3: CASSYVLGGGYTF
DNA: TGTGCCAGCAGTTACGTCCTGGGGGGTGGCTACACCTTC

J: TRBJ2-7
size: .
V: TRBV29-1
D: TRBD1
CDR3: CSVGYGQGANEQYF
DNA: TGCAGCGTTGGATACGGACAGGGGGCTAACGAGCAGTACTTC

J: TRBJ2-1
size: many
V: TRBV9
D: TRBD2
CDR3: CASSVEGLAGPSYNEQFF
DNA: TGTGCCAGCAGCGTAGAGGGACTAGCGGGACCCTCCTACAATGAGCAGTTCTTC

J: TRBJ1-2
size: few
V: TRBV18
D: .
CDR3: CASSPPEQMFYGYTF
DNA: TGTGCCAGCTCACCACCTGAACAGATGTTCTATGGCTACACCTTC

J: TRBJ1-1
size: .
V: TRBV12-3/TRBV12-4
D: .
CDR3: CAGSFLGKTEAFF
DNA: TGTGCCGGCAGTTTTCTAGGGAAGACTGAAGCTTTCTTT

J: TRBJ2-5
size: .
V: TRBV27
D: TRBD1
CDR3: CASSLWGTGVKRGETQYF
DNA: TGTGCCAGCAGTTTATGGGGGACAGGGGTCAAAAGGGGGGAGACCCAGTACTTC

J: TRBJ2-7
size: .
V: TRBV20-1
D: TRBD2
CDR3: CSARDAGRVWGGQYF
DNA: TGCAGTGCTAGAGATGCGGGCAGGGTCTGGGGGGGGCAGTACTTC

J: TRBJ1-6
size: .
V: TRBV5-1
D: TRBD1
CDR3: CASSWGQDNSPLHF
DNA: TGCGCCAGCAGCTGGGGACAGGATAATTCACCCCTCCACTTT

J: TRBJ1-2
size: .
V: TRBV19
D: .
CDR3: CASSIAGRGAFYGYTF
DNA: TGTGCCAGTAGTATAGCAGGACGGGGGGCCTTCTATGGCTACACCTTC

J: TRBJ2-3
size: .
V: TRBV9
D: .
CDR3: CASSGGLTDTQYF
DNA: TGTGCCAGCAGCGGCGGACTGACAGATACGCAGTATTTT

J: TRBJ1-1
size: .
V: TRBV12-3/TRBV12-4
D: .
CDR3: CASRGLGGYTEAFF
DNA: TGTGCCAGCAGAGGCCTGGGGGGCTACACTGAAGCTTTCTTT

J: TRBJ2-2
size: many
V: TRBV12-3/TRBV12-4
D: .
CDR3: CASSSPSRYNTGELFF
DNA: TGTGCCAGCAGTTCCCCTAGCCGGTATAACACCGGGGAGCTGTTTTTT

J: TRBJ2-7
size: .
V: TRBV18
D: .
CDR3: CASSPIREPGEQYF
DNA: TGTGCCAGCTCACCAATCCGGGAACCGGGAGAGCAGTACTTC

J: TRBJ2-2
size: .
V: TRBV20-1
D: TRBD2
CDR3: CSASSGRAGELFF
DNA: TGCAGTGCTAGTAGCGGGAGGGCCGGGGAGCTGTTTTTT

J: TRBJ1-1
size: .
V: TRBV10-3
D: TRBD1
CDR3: CAIRGDRGNTEAFF
DNA: TGTGCCATCAGGGGCGACAGGGGGAACACTGAAGCTTTCTTT

J: TRBJ1-4
size: few
V: TRBV2
D: .
CDR3: CASRPRSNEKLFF
DNA: TGTGCCAGCAGGCCCAGGTCGAACGAAAAACTGTTTTTT

J: TRBJ1-6
size: many
V: TRBV12-3/TRBV12-4
D: .
CDR3: CASSLGTDYNSPLHF
DNA: TGTGCCAGCAGTTTAGGGACAGACTATAATTCACCCCTCCACTTT

J: TRBJ1-5
size: few
V: TRBV30
D: .
CDR3: CAWSHDSNQPQHF
DNA: TGTGCCTGGAGTCACGATAGCAATCAGCCCCAGCATTTT

J: TRBJ1-5
size: few
V: TRBV7-9
D: TRBD1
CDR3: CASSKETGGRTQPQHF
DNA: TGTGCCAGCAGCAAAGAGACAGGGGGTCGGACTCAGCCCCAGCATTTT

J: TRBJ2-2
size: .
V: TRBV7-3
D: .
CDR3: CASSLHQGSTGELFF
DNA: TGTGCCAGCAGCTTACATCAGGGGAGCACCGGGGAGCTGTTTTTT

J: TRBJ1-1
size: few
V: TRBV5-1
D: TRBD1
CDR3: CASSLEGQGFTEAFF
DNA: TGCGCCAGCAGCTTGGAGGGACAGGGCTTCACTGAAGCTTTCTTT

J: TRBJ1-1
size: many
V: TRBV20-1
D: TRBD1
CDR3: CSARVAGGDTEAFF
DNA: TGCAGTGCTAGAGTGGCAGGGGGGGACACTGAAGCTTTCTTT

J: TRBJ1-1
size: .
V: TRBV6-2/TRBV6-3
D: .
CDR3: CASQWGLGATEALF
DNA: .

J: TRBJ2-7
size: .
V: TRBV20-1
D: TRBD2
CDR3: CSARELAGEQYF
DNA: TGCAGTGCTAGAGAATTAGCGGGAGAGCAGTACTTC

J: TRBJ1-4
size: few
V: TRBV6-2/TRBV6-3
D: TRBD1
CDR3: CASSRDRGSEKLFF
DNA: TGTGCCAGCAGCCGGGACAGGGGATCTGAAAAACTGTTTTTT

J: TRBJ1-3
size: .
V: TRBV30
D: .
CDR3: CAWSWDPSGNTIYF
DNA: TGTGCCTGGAGTTGGGACCCCTCTGGAAACACCATATATTTT

J: TRBJ2-7
size: many
V: TRBV11-1
D: .
CDR3: CASSFEQGGYEQYF
DNA: TGTGCCAGCAGCTTCGAACAGGGCGGCTACGAGCAGTACTTC

J: TRBJ1-5
size: .
V: TRBV6-2/TRBV6-3
D: TRBD1
CDR3: CASSRDRGGGQPQHF
DNA: TGTGCCAGCAGCCGTGACAGGGGCGGCGGTCAGCCCCAGCATTTT

J: TRBJ1-1
size: .
V: TRBV5-4
D: .
CDR3: CASSFREFTEAFF
DNA: TGTGCCAGCAGCTTCCGGGAATTTACTGAAGCTTTCTTT

J: TRBJ2-5
size: .
V: TRBV5-1
D: .
CDR3: CASSLGQGGIQYF
DNA: TGCGCCAGCAGCTTGGGGCAGGGGGGGATTCAGTACTTC

J: TRBJ1-2
size: .
V: TRBV29-1
D: .
CDR3: CSVEDQRTAYGYTF
DNA: TGCAGCGTTGAAGATCAAAGGACCGCTTATGGCTACACCTTC